This T cell receptor (beta chain) emerged from a study of Graves' ophthalmopathy and Graves' hyperthyroidism. The authors amplified TCR beta CDR3 regions, and they did so from RNA transcripts for repertoire sequencing. First-round RT-PCR employed HTBI primers, with a second-round multiplex PCR after it. Using its own MiXCR run on the multiplex PCR reads, TCRdb lists one record per CDR3 protein. This sample carries 600,000 to 700,000 distinct CDR3 sequences, over 40% of them seen once, and the ten largest clones take roughly 3.5%. Among the exclusions were patients with other autoimmune diseases, uncontrolled infections, pregnancy or lactation. PBMCs came from about 10 ml of fresh peripheral blood. This TCR came from an adult man with Graves' ophthalmopathy. Sequencing was performed on peripheral blood.

The CDR3 DNA reads TGTGCTACAGGACAGGGGGCGAGAGAGACCCAGTACTTC. Translating it yields CATGQGARETQYF. V gene TRBV10-3 combines with J gene TRBJ2-5, with 11 bases lining up with TRBD1. In germline, CDR1 is ENHRY, CDR2 SYGVKD. The CDR3 length is 13 residues.